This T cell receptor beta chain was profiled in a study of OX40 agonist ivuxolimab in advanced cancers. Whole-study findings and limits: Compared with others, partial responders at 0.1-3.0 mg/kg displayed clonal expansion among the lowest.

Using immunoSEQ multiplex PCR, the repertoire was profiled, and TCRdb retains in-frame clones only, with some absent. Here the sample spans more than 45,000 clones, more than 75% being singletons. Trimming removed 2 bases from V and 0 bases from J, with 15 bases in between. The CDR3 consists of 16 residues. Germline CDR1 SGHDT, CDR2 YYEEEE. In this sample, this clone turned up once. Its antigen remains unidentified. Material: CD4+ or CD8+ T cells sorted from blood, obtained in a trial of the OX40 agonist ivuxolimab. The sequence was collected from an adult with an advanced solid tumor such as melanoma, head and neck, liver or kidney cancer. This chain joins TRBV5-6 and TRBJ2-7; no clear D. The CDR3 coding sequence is TGTGCCAGCAGCTTATCCCGGGCCCCAAGCTCCTACGAGCAGTACTTC. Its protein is CASSLSRAPSSYEQYF.